The rows below give T cell receptor beta chains drawn from one sample of a study of T cells after posttransplantation cyclophosphamide. Sequencing used immunoSEQ multiplex PCR; TCRdb keeps in-frame clones, though not all of them. The data contain under 75,000 clones, approximately 92% of them singletons. The sequenced sample consisted of PBMCs. The receptors were gathered from a woman in her thirties in good health and a related stem cell transplant donor. CDR3s include the opening cysteine and the closing phenylalanine or tryptophan. Fields, in order: V gene, D gene, CDR3 length, J gene, clone size, CDR3 protein, CDR3 DNA. The D gene is left open where the match is weak. Size values are once, few and many counts, or a class for expanded clones, and some rows have none.

>TRBV5-4|NA|14|TRBJ2-5|once
CASSYSGTQETQYF
TGTGCCAGCAGCTACTCCGGGACCCAAGAGACCCAGTACTTC
>TRBV5-4|TRBD2|16|TRBJ2-2|NA
CASSLGRGGNTGELFF
TGTGCCAGCAGCTTGGGGCGGGGGGGCAACACCGGGGAGCTGTTTTTT
>TRBV4-1|NA|20|TRBJ1-2|NA
CASSQEVRRGRGFIGYGYTF
TGCGCCAGCAGCCAAGAGGTTCGTCGGGGGAGGGGCTTTATCGGCTATGGCTACACCTTC
>TRBV4-1|TRBD1|19|TRBJ1-2|NA
CASSLGTGTGGYKDYGYTF
TGCGCCAGCAGCCTAGGTACCGGGACAGGGGGCTATAAGGACTATGGCTACACCTTC
>TRBV5-6|NA|12|TRBJ1-5|NA
CASSLVGQPQHF
TGTGCCAGCAGCTTGGTGGGTCAGCCCCAGCATTTT
>TRBV2|NA|14|TRBJ2-3|NA
CASIRDVSTDTQYF
TGTGCCAGCATCCGGGACGTTAGCACAGATACGCAGTATTTT
>TRBV7-9|NA|13|TRBJ1-1|NA
CASSPSLNTEAFF
TGTGCCAGCAGTCCTAGCTTGAACACTGAAGCTTTCTTT
>TRBV28|NA|15|TRBJ1-6|NA
CASRSTPNYNSPLHF
TGTGCCAGCAGATCGACACCCAACTATAATTCACCCCTCCACTTT
>TRBV19|NA|14|TRBJ2-7|NA
CASSRQIGSYEQYF
TGTGCCAGTAGTAGACAAATTGGATCATACGAGCAGTACTTC
>TRBV27|NA|13|TRBJ1-1|NA
CASSQRINTEAFF
TGTGCCAGCAGCCAGAGAATAAACACTGAAGCTTTCTTT
>TRBV4-1|NA|15|TRBJ1-2|NA
CASSQVGNAIYGYTF
TGCGCCAGCAGCCAAGTAGGTAACGCCATCTATGGCTACACCTTC
>TRBV6-1|NA|13|TRBJ1-2|once
CASSPDRRYGYTF
TGTGCCAGCAGCCCTGACAGGCGCTATGGCTACACCTTC
>TRBV30|NA|18|TRBJ1-6|NA
CAWSANFPRTGMNSPLHF
TGTGCCTGGAGTGCTAATTTCCCACGAACAGGGATGAATTCACCCCTCCACTTT
>TRBV7-3|NA|17|TRBJ2-3|NA
CASSQHGQPSSTDTQYF
TGTGCCAGCAGCCAACATGGACAGCCTTCTAGCACAGATACGCAGTATTTT
>TRBV5-4|TRBD2|16|TRBJ2-3|NA
CASSFPSGGSTDTQYF
TGTGCCAGCAGCTTCCCTAGCGGGGGAAGCACAGATACGCAGTATTTT
>TRBV5-1|NA|13|TRBJ2-7|NA
CASNSYGDYEQYF
TGCGCCAGCAACTCCTACGGGGATTACGAGCAGTACTTC
>TRBV4-3|NA|15|TRBJ1-5|NA
CASSQVLTTNQPQHF
TGCGCCAGCAGCCAAGTTCTTACAACAAATCAGCCCCAGCATTTT
>TRBV19|NA|16|TRBJ1-5|NA
CASSIDVGARIQPQHF
TGTGCCAGTAGTATAGACGTGGGGGCGCGGATTCAGCCCCAGCATTTT
>TRBV11-2|NA|16|TRBJ2-7|NA
CASSLEGQSSRYEQYF
TGTGCCAGCAGCTTAGAGGGCCAGAGCAGTCGGTACGAGCAGTACTTC
>TRBV27|NA|16|TRBJ2-3|NA
CASSLSRTISTDTQYF
TGTGCCAGCAGTTTATCCCGGACTATTAGCACAGATACGCAGTATTTT
>TRBV6-1|NA|15|TRBJ1-1|NA
CASTAAVRVNTEAFF
TGTGCCAGCACCGCGGCCGTTAGGGTGAACACTGAAGCTTTCTTT
>TRBV28|NA|13|TRBJ1-2|once
CASRLTGYYGYTF
TGTGCCAGCAGGTTAACAGGGTACTATGGCTACACCTTC
>TRBV5-1|TRBD1|15|TRBJ2-1|NA
CASSSGQGSYNEQFF
TGCGCCAGCAGCTCGGGACAGGGGTCCTACAATGAGCAGTTCTTC
>TRBV5-1|NA|14|TRBJ2-5|NA
CASSFLGREETQYF
TGCGCCAGCAGCTTTCTGGGACGAGAGGAGACCCAGTACTTC
>TRBV9|TRBD2|15|TRBJ2-3|NA
CASSGVAGAGDTQYF
TGTGCCAGCAGCGGAGTAGCGGGGGCAGGAGATACGCAGTATTTT
>TRBV7-3|NA|15|TRBJ2-2|NA
CASSLRSGVAGELFF
TGTGCCAGCAGCTTAAGGTCTGGCGTCGCCGGGGAGCTGTTTTTT
>TRBV7-3|TRBD1|16|TRBJ1-1|NA
CASSLTGGILNTEAFF
TGTGCCAGCAGCTTGACAGGGGGTATACTGAACACTGAAGCTTTCTTT
>TRBV2|NA|14|TRBJ1-1|NA
CASRNREANTEAFF
TGTGCCAGCAGGAACAGGGAGGCGAACACTGAAGCTTTCTTT
>TRBV30|NA|14|TRBJ1-4|NA
CAWSLGATNEKLFF
TGTGCCTGGAGTTTGGGTGCAACTAATGAAAAACTGTTTTTT
>TRBV4-1|TRBD1|15|TRBJ2-7|NA
CASSQSGTGSYEQYF
TGCGCCAGCAGCCAATCCGGGACAGGGTCCTACGAGCAGTACTTC
>TRBV19|TRBD1|14|TRBJ1-1|NA
CASTAGTGGTEAFF
TGTGCCAGTACCGCGGGAACAGGGGGCACTGAAGCTTTCTTT
>TRBV25-1|TRBD1|15|TRBJ2-7|NA
CASSDEGQGFHEQYF
TGTGCCAGCAGCGATGAGGGACAGGGTTTCCACGAGCAGTACTTC
>TRBV10-3|NA|13|TRBJ1-5|NA
CAISDGQNQPQHF
TGTGCCATCAGCGACGGACAGAATCAGCCCCAGCATTTT
>TRBV20-1|TRBD1|11|TRBJ1-1|NA
CSALPTGEAFF
TGCAGTGCTTTACCGACAGGGGAGGCTTTCTTT
>TRBV6-5|NA|14|TRBJ1-3|NA
CASSYGGGGNTIYF
TGTGCCAGCAGTTACGGGGGAGGTGGAAACACCATATATTTT
>TRBV7-6|NA|15|TRBJ2-7|NA
CASSLGQGIPYEQYF
TGTGCCAGCAGCTTAGGTCAGGGTATTCCCTACGAGCAGTACTTC
>TRBV7-2|NA|16|TRBJ2-4|NA
CASSFVSTVAKNIQYF
TGTGCCAGCAGCTTCGTCTCGACGGTAGCCAAAAACATTCAGTACTTC
>TRBV7-2|NA|16|TRBJ1-1|NA
CASSLTWSHPNTEAFF
TGTGCCAGCAGCTTAACTTGGTCCCACCCAAACACTGAAGCTTTCTTT
>TRBV6-1|TRBD1|13|TRBJ2-7|NA
CASRRDSSYEQYF
TGTGCCAGTCGCCGGGACAGCTCCTACGAGCAGTACTTC
>TRBV5-8|NA|16|TRBJ1-2|once
CASSLEVTGLLYGYTF
TGTGCCAGCAGCTTGGAAGTAACGGGCCTTCTTTATGGCTACACCTTC
>TRBV5-1|TRBD1|13|TRBJ1-2|NA
CASSVGTVYGYTF
TGCGCCAGCAGCGTCGGGACAGTCTATGGCTACACCTTC
>TRBV4-1|TRBD2|17|TRBJ2-3|once
CASSQVSLAGGTDTQYF
TGCGCCAGCAGCCAAGTGTCTCTAGCGGGGGGCACAGATACGCAGTATTTT
>TRBV9|NA|15|TRBJ1-1|NA
CASSVAWGRNTEAFF
TGTGCCAGCAGCGTAGCTTGGGGCCGCAACACTGAAGCTTTCTTT
>TRBV6-6|NA|14|TRBJ1-6|NA
CASSYSRWSSPLHF
TGTGCCAGCAGTTACTCGAGGTGGAGTTCACCCCTCCACTTT
>TRBV7-6|NA|16|TRBJ2-2|NA
CASSFSYRDNTGELFF
TGTGCCAGCAGCTTTTCCTACAGGGATAACACCGGGGAGCTGTTTTTT
>TRBV6-9|NA|19|TRBJ2-1|NA
CASSSTGSGGDSSYNEQFF
TGTGCCAGCAGTTCGACGGGTTCTGGAGGGGACAGCTCCTACAATGAGCAGTTCTTC
>TRBV2|NA|11|TRBJ2-7|NA
CASGRDYEQYF
TGTGCCAGCGGCAGGGATTACGAGCAGTACTTC
>TRBV5-4|TRBD1|15|TRBJ2-5|NA
CASSLAQGLGETQYF
TGTGCCAGCAGCTTGGCACAGGGGCTCGGGGAGACCCAGTACTTC
>TRBV4-2|NA|17|TRBJ2-1|NA
CASSQDLAGSSYNEQFF
TGTGCCAGCAGCCAAGATTTGGCGGGGTCGAGCTACAATGAGCAGTTCTTC
>TRBV21-1|NA|15|TRBJ2-4|NA
CASSRMWEGRDIQYF
TGTGCCAGCAGCCGCATGTGGGAGGGGAGGGACATTCAGTACTTC
>TRBV9|NA|11|TRBJ2-3|NA
CASSGADTQYF
TGTGCCAGCAGCGGTGCAGATACGCAGTATTTT
>TRBV5-1|NA|15|TRBJ2-2|NA
CASSSGTANTGELFF
TGCGCCAGCAGCTCGGGGACGGCGAACACCGGGGAGCTGTTTTTT
>TRBV13|NA|12|TRBJ2-2|NA
CASSFSGGELFF
TGTGCCAGCAGCTTCAGCGGCGGGGAGCTGTTTTTT
>TRBV10-3|TRBD1|14|TRBJ1-1|NA
CAISGQGKNTEAFF
TGTGCCATCAGTGGACAGGGGAAAAACACTGAAGCTTTCTTT